This TCR beta chain appears in the sequencing data of a study of blood T cell repertoires in COVID-19. Study overall: T cells, B-cell-depleted T cells, or PBMCs supplied cDNA or gDNA.

This clone has more than one count but fewer than ten. Study members were between 18 and 89 years old and lived in 25 or so US regions. Each recovered donor of Cohort 3 presented with two negative PCRs, clearance, or symptom resolution. This CDR3 contains 14 residues. Germline V gene sequence: CDR1 MDHEN, CDR2 SYDVKM. V was trimmed by 5 bases and J by 7 bases, leaving 17 bases between them. How the authors handled the data: Amplification with reference gene primers provided the estimates of nucleated cell counts. The data were produced by immunoSEQ multiplex PCR, yet TCRdb's version contains in-frame clones alone and is incomplete. V, J and clone size are taken as reported in that table, and D and trimming were inferred from the DNA itself. The sample has over 150,000 clones, 84% seen once.

The sequencing sample was made of PBMCs or T cells enriched from blood (not recorded which). The chain recombines TRBV28 with TRBJ1-2; a possible D gene is TRBD1 (6 bases). The clonotype comes from a man aged 40-50 years who had recovered from COVID-19. CDR3 sequence (DNA): TGTGCCAGCAGTGCGGGGGGCACAGACCCTGGCTACACCTTC. The encoded protein is CASSAGGTDPGYTF.